This TCR beta chain was recorded in a study of T cell clusters in autoimmune cytopenias. Broader study findings: TRB repertoire shifts in secondary cytopenia and chronic lymphocytic leukemia mostly reflected lymphoma, not autoimmunity. The T cell clusters came from computational analysis alone and lack functional validation.

This clonotype is deemed medium-sized (0.01 to 0.1%) by its frequency. The antigen is not known. Multiplex touch-down PCR amplified TRB using TRB-A and TRB-B pools in one tube. Reanalyzing the multiplex PCR reads, TCRdb keeps one entry per CDR3 protein, without DNA. The data include 2,500 to 3,000 distinct CDR3 sequences; the top ten clones carry 35%. TRB was amplified from around 250 ng of peripheral blood genomic DNA per sample. The clonotype originates from a human donor with an autoimmune cytopenia, with autoimmune hepatitis or in good health (not recorded which). The sample was peripheral blood.

The CDR3 here is CASSHSTGGIQYF. V gene TRBV6-6 combines with J gene TRBJ2-4; with no DNA, the TCRdb D assignment of TRBD1 cannot be verified. Germline V gives CDR1 MNHNY, CDR2 SVGAGI (reference sequence). The CDR3 is 13 amino acids.